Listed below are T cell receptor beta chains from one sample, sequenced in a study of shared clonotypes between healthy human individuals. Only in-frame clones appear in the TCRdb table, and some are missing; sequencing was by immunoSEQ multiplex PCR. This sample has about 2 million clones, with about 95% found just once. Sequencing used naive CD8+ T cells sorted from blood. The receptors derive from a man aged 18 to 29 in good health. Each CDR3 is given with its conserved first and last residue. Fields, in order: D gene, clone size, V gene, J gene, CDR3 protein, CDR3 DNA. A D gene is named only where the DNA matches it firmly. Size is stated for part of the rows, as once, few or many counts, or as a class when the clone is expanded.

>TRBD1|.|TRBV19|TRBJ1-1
CASSLGTGPNTEAFF
TGTGCCAGTAGTCTCGGGACAGGGCCGAACACTGAAGCTTTCTTT
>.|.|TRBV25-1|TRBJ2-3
CASSEGGSDTQYF
TGTGCCAGCAGTGAAGGTGGATCTGATACGCAGTATTTT
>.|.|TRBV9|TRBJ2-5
CASSVGLGDLGETQYF
TGTGCCAGCAGCGTAGGACTGGGGGACTTGGGGGAGACCCAGTACTTC
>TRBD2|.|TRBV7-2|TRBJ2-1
CASSQWGTSGEGYNEQFF
TGTGCCAGCAGCCAATGGGGGACTAGCGGGGAGGGTTACAATGAGCAGTTCTTC
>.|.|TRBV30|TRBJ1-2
CAWSPVGQPVYGYTF
TGTGCCTGGAGCCCAGTCGGTCAGCCAGTCTATGGCTACACCTTC
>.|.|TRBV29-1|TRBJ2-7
CSAQQGVTYEQYF
TGCAGCGCGCAGCAAGGGGTCACCTACGAGCAGTACTTC
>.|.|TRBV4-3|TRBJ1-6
CASSQDRAGVGNSPLHF
TGCGCCAGCAGCCAAGATCGGGCAGGGGTAGGTAATTCACCCCTCCACTTT
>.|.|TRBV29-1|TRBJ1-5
CSVAQANSNQPQHF
TGCAGCGTTGCGCAGGCCAATAGCAATCAGCCCCAGCATTTT
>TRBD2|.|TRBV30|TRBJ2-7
CAWSAAGASYEQYF
TGTGCCTGGAGTGCGGCGGGAGCCTCCTACGAGCAGTACTTC
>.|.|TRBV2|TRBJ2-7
CASSHTVAVTDGQYF
TGTGCCAGCAGTCATACAGTTGCCGTTACGGATGGGCAGTACTTC
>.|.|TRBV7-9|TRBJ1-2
CASSHPGADYGYTF
TGTGCCAGCAGCCACCCCGGGGCGGACTATGGCTACACCTTC
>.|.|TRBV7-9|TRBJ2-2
CASSPESGELFF
TGTGCCAGCAGCCCGGAGTCGGGGGAGCTGTTTTTT
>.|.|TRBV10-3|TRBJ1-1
CAISESRGNTEAFF
TGTGCCATCAGTGAGTCGAGGGGAAACACTGAAGCTTTCTTT
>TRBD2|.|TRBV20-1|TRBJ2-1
CIAGGLNEQFF
TGCATAGCGGGGGGGCTCAATGAGCAGTTCTTC
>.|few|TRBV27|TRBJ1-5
CASSLLGSGQPQHF
TGTGCCAGCAGTTTACTTGGGTCTGGTCAGCCCCAGCATTTT
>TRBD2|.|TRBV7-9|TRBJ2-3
CASSPTLAGSNSDTQYF
TGTGCCAGCAGCCCAACCCTAGCGGGGTCCAACTCCGATACGCAGTATTTT
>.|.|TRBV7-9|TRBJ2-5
CASSFPLGASRWETQYF
TGTGCCAGCAGCTTCCCTCTCGGGGCCTCAAGGTGGGAGACCCAGTACTTC
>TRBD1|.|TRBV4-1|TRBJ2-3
CASSQESGGADTQYF
TGCGCCAGCAGCCAAGAATCAGGGGGAGCAGATACGCAGTATTTT
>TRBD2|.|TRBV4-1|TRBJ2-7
CASSPSLAGNSYEQYF
TGCGCCAGCAGCCCGTCTCTAGCGGGCAACTCCTACGAGCAGTACTTC
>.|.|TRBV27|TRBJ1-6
CASRGWGFSYNSPLHF
TGTGCCAGCCGTGGTTGGGGTTTCTCCTATAATTCACCCCTCCACTTT
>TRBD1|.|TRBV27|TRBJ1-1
CASSPGGGGTEAFF
TGTGCCAGCAGCCCAGGGGGCGGAGGCACTGAAGCTTTCTTT
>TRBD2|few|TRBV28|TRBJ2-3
CASSLLAGGTDTQYF
TGTGCCAGCAGTTTATTAGCGGGGGGCACAGATACGCAGTATTTT
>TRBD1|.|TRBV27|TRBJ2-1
CASSLSGTGQFF
TGTGCCAGCAGTTTATCTGGGACAGGGCAATTCTTC
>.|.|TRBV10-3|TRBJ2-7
CAISGGDSSYEQYF
TGTGCCATCAGTGGGGGGGACAGCTCCTACGAGCAGTACTTC
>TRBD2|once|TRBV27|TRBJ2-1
CASSLSSVAGAPYNEQFF
TGTGCCAGCAGTTTATCCAGTGTGGCGGGAGCCCCCTACAATGAGCAGTTCTTC
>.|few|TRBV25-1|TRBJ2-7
CASSARFSPTYEQYF
TGTGCCAGCAGTGCACGGTTTTCGCCGACCTACGAGCAGTACTTC
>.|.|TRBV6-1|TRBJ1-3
CASSETGGGNTIYF
TGTGCCAGCAGTGAAACCGGCGGGGGAAACACCATATATTTT
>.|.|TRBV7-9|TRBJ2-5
CASTRQGPRETQYF
TGTGCCAGCACTCGGCAGGGCCCCCGAGAGACCCAGTACTTC
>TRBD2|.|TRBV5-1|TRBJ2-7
CASSLGLAGGYEQYF
TGCGCCAGCAGCTTGGGACTAGCGGGGGGTTACGAGCAGTACTTC
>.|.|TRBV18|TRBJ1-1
CASSPDRGNTEAFF
TGTGCCAGCTCACCGGACCGCGGGAACACTGAAGCTTTCTTT
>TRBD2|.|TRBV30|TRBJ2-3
CAWSGVGLAGYTDTQYF
TGTGCCTGGAGTGGAGTGGGACTAGCGGGGTACACAGATACGCAGTATTTT
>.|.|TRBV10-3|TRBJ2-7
CAITQTGEQYF
TGTGCCATCACCCAGACAGGCGAGCAGTACTTC
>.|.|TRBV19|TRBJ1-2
CASSIGPPQTNYGYTF
TGTGCCAGTAGTATTGGCCCCCCACAGACTAACTATGGCTACACCTTC
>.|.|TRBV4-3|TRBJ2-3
CASSHLSGGTDTQYF
TGCGCCAGCAGCCACCTTAGCGGTGGCACAGATACGCAGTATTTT
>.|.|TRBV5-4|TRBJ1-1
CASSLAVGGPNTEAFF
TGTGCCAGCAGCTTGGCTGTCGGGGGACCTAACACTGAAGCTTTCTTT
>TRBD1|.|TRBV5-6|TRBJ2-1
CASSLNRDRVFF
TGTGCCAGCAGCTTAAACCGGGACAGGGTGTTCTTC
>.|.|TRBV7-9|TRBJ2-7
CASSLRGKSYEQYF
TGTGCCAGCAGCTTGAGAGGTAAATCCTACGAGCAGTACTTC
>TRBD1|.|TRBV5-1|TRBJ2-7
CASRPTGGTDYEQYF
TGCGCCAGCAGACCAACAGGGGGCACCGACTACGAGCAGTACTTC
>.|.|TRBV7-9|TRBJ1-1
CASSLAGTGNTEAFF
TGTGCCAGCAGCTTAGCCGGGACGGGGAACACTGAAGCTTTCTTT
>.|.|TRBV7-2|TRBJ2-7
CASSATPSYEQYF
TGTGCCAGCAGCGCCACCCCCTCCTACGAGCAGTACTTC
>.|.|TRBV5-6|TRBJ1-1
CASSPEAANTEAFF
TGTGCCAGCAGCCCAGAGGCGGCTAACACTGAAGCTTTCTTT
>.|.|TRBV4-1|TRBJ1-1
CASSQANTEAFF
TGCGCCAGCAGCCAAGCTAACACTGAAGCTTTCTTT
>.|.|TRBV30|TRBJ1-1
CACGTGYTEAFF
TGTGCCTGTGGGACCGGCTACACTGAAGCTTTCTTT
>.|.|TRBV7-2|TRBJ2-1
CASSLVASSDEQFF
TGTGCCAGCAGCTTAGTCGCCTCTAGCGATGAGCAGTTCTTC
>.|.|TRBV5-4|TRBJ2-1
CASSLFERFNNEQFF
TGTGCCAGCAGCTTGTTCGAGCGGTTCAACAATGAGCAGTTCTTC
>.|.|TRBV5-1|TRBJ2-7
CASSLGRENEQYF
TGCGCCAGCAGCTTAGGAAGGGAAAACGAGCAGTACTTC
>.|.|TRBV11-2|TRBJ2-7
CASSFTLYEQYF
TGTGCCAGCAGCTTCACCCTGTACGAGCAGTACTTC
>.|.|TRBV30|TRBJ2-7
CAWRPLPQLTYEQYF
TGTGCCTGGAGACCACTCCCCCAATTAACCTACGAGCAGTACTTC
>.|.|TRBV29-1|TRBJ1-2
CSVPGEGYGYTF
TGCAGCGTTCCCGGCGAGGGCTATGGCTACACCTTC
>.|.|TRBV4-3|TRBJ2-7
CASSQEGVGGESYEQYF
TGCGCCAGCAGCCAAGAAGGAGTGGGGGGAGAGTCCTACGAGCAGTACTTC